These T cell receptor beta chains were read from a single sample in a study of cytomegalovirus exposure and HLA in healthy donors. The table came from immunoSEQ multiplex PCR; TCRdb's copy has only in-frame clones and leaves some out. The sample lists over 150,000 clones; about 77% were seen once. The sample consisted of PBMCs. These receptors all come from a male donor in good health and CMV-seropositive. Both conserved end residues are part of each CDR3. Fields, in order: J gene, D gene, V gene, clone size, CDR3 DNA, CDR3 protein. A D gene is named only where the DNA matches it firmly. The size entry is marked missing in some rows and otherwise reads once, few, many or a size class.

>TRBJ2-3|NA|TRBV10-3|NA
TGTGCCATCAGTGAGCCACAGACACAGGGCGCAGATACGCAGTATTTT
CAISEPQTQGADTQYF
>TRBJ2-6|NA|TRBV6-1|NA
TGTGCCAGTTCAAGGTCAGGGGAGGCCAACGTCCTGACTTTC
CASSRSGEANVLTF
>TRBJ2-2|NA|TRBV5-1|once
TGCGCCAGCAGCTTGTTCCAGGGAGGGGGAACCGGGGAGCTGTTTTTT
CASSLFQGGGTGELFF
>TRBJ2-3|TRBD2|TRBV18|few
TGTGCCAGCTCACCAAAAGGGACTAGCGGTGGGGCAGATACGCAGTATTTT
CASSPKGTSGGADTQYF
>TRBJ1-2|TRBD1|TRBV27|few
TGTGCCAGCACCACGGCCGGGACAGGGAACGGCTACACCTTC
CASTTAGTGNGYTF
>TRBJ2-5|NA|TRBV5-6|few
TGTGCCAGCAGCCATGATGACAGAAAAGAGACCCAGTACTTC
CASSHDDRKETQYF
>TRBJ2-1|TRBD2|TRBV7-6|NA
TGTGCCAGCAGCTTAGTTGCGGGGGGGCATAGTGAGCAGTTCTTC
CASSLVAGGHSEQFF
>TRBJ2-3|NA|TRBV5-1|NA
TGCGCCAGCAGCTTGGAGGGACATATCACAGATACGCAGTATTTT
CASSLEGHITDTQYF
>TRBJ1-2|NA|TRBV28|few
TGTGCCAGCAGCCGTATCCGGGTCGATGGCTATGGCTACACCTTC
CASSRIRVDGYGYTF
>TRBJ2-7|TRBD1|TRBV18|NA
TGTGCCAGCTCACCAATTGAGGGGGCCTCCGGCTACGAGCAGTACTTC
CASSPIEGASGYEQYF
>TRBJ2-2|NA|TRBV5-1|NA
TGCGCCAGCAGCTCGCAGAGGACTAACACCGGGGAGCTGTTTTTT
CASSSQRTNTGELFF
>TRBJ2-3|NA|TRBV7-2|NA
TGTGCCAGCAGCTTAGCGGGGGGGCCCCGGAGCACAGATACGCAGTATTTT
CASSLAGGPRSTDTQYF
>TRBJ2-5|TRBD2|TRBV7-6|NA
TGTGCCAGCAGCTTGGGTGGACTAGACCAAGAGACCCAGTACTTC
CASSLGGLDQETQYF
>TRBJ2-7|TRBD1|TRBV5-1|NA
TGCGCCAGCAGCTTGGGAGAGGGACAGGATTACTTC
CASSLGEGQDYF
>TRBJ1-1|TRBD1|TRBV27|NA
TGTGCCAGCAGTACCCGACAGGGTTTGAACACTGAAGCTTTCTTT
CASSTRQGLNTEAFF
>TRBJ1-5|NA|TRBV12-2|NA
TGTGCAAGTCGCTCCTCCAGGGGAGCAAATCAGCCCCAGCATTTT
CASRSSRGANQPQHF
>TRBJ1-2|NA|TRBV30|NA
TGTGCCTGGTCCAGCAGGAATAACTATGGCTACACCTTC
CAWSSRNNYGYTF
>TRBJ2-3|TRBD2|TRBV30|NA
TGTGCCTTCAGGTTTGGGGGGGGCACAGATACGCAGTATTTT
CAFRFGGGTDTQYF
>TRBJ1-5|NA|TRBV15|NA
TGTGCCACCAGCAGTGGGGAGGGCATCAATCAGCCCCAGCATTTT
CATSSGEGINQPQHF
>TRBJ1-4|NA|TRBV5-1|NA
TGCGCCAGCAGCTTGAGCACAACTAATGAAAAACTGTTTTTT
CASSLSTTNEKLFF
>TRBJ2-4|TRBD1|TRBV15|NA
TGTGCCACCAGCAGAGATAGGCAGGGGGCTCCCCTAACCCAAAACATTCAGTACTTC
CATSRDRQGAPLTQNIQYF
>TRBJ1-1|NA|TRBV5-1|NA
TGCGCCAGCAGGACACGGGAGGGCACTGAAGCTTTCTTT
CASRTREGTEAFF
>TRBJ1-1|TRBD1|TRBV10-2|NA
TGCGCCAGCAGTGACCCCTCTTACCGGGACAGAATAGGAGGCGAAGCTTTCTTT
CASSDPSYRDRIGGEAFF
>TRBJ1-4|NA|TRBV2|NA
TGTGCCAGCAGTGAAGTGAGCAGGGGAAGAGAAAAACTGTTTTTT
CASSEVSRGREKLFF
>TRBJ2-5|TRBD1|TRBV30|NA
TGTGCCTGGAGGGAGGACAGGGAAAAAGAGACCCAGTACTTC
CAWREDREKETQYF
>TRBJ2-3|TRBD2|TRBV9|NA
TGTGCCAGCAGCCCACGACTAGCGGGGGACCCCACAGATACGCAGTATTTT
CASSPRLAGDPTDTQYF
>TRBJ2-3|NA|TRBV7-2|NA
TGTGCCAGCAGCTTAGGGTCTATCACAGATACGCAGTATTTT
CASSLGSITDTQYF
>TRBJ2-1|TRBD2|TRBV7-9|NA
TGTGCCAGCAGCTTACCATGGACTAGCGGGAATGAGCAGTTCTTC
CASSLPWTSGNEQFF
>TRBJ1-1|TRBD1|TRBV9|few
TGTGCCAGCAGCGGGGGGCAGGGGGATTCTAAAGCTTTCTTT
CASSGGQGDSKAFF
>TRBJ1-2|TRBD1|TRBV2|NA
TGTGCCTGCCCCGACAGGGAGATTAACTATGGCTACACCTTC
CACPDREINYGYTF
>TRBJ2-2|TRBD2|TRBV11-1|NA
TGTGCCAGCAGCTTGAGCGGGGACTCCACCGGGGAGCTGTTTTTT
CASSLSGDSTGELFF
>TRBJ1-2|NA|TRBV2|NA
TGTGCCAGCAGAAGGGAGCCGAGCTATGGCTACACCTTC
CASRREPSYGYTF
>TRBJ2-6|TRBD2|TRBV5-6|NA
TGTGCCAGCAGCGAGCTAGCGGGGGGAGATGGCGGGGCCAACGTCCTGACTTTC
CASSELAGGDGGANVLTF
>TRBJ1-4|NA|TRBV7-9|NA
TGTGCCAGCATCGGGGAACTAGACGAAAAACTGTTTTTT
CASIGELDEKLFF
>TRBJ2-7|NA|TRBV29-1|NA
TGCAGCGTTGATGCAGGGGATTTCGAGCAGTACTTC
CSVDAGDFEQYF
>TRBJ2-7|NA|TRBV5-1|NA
TGCGCCAGCAGCTTGAATCCCGGGGAAAACTACGAGCAGTACTTC
CASSLNPGENYEQYF
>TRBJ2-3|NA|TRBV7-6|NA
TGTGCCAGCAGCCGGGGGTGGGCGCAGTATTTT
CASSRGWAQYF
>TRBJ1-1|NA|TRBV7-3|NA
TGTGCCAGCACCAATATACAGGGTCTTATCACTGAAGCTTTCTTT
CASTNIQGLITEAFF
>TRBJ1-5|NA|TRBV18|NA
TGTGCCAGCTCACCGTCGGTAAATCAGCCCCAGCATTTT
CASSPSVNQPQHF
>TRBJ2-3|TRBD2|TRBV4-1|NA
TGCGCCAGCAGTCGCCTGGCGGGGGGTAAGACAGATACGCAGTATTTT
CASSRLAGGKTDTQYF
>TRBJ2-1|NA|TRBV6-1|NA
TGTGCCAGCAGGGAAGACCCCAGCTCCTACAATGAGCAGTTCTTC
CASREDPSSYNEQFF
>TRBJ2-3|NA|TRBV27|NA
TGTGCCAGCAGGGACAGTAGCACAGATACGCAGTATTTT
CASRDSSTDTQYF
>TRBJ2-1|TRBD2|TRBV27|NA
TGTGCCAGCACCCTACTAGCGGGGGGATTGAACAATGAGCAGTTCTTC
CASTLLAGGLNNEQFF